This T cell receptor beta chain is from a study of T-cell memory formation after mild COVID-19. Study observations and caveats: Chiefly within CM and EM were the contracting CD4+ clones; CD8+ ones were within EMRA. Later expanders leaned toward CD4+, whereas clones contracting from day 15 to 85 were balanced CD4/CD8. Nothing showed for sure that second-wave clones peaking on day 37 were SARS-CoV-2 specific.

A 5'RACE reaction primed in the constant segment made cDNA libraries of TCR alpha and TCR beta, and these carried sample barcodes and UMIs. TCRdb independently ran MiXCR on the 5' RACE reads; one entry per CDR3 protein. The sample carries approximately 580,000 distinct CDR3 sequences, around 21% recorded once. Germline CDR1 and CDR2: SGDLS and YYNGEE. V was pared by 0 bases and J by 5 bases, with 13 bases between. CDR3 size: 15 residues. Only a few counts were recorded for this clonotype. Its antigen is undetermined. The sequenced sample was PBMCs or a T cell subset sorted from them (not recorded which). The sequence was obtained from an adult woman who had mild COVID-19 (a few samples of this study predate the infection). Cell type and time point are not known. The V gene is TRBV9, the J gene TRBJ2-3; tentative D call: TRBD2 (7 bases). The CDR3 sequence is CASSVGGGVEDTQYF. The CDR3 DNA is TGTGCCAGCAGCGTAGGGGGGGGCGTGGAAGATACGCAGTATTTT.